This TCR beta chain is from a study of T cell responses to AZD1222 COVID-19 vaccine. Only in-frame clones appear in the TCRdb table, and some are missing; sequencing was by immunoSEQ multiplex PCR. Counted here are some 180,000 clones, around 90% occurring once; the ten biggest clones make up under 6.5%. Source: peripheral blood, taken on day 0 of AZD1222 vaccination. The TCR was taken from an adult in good health.

The CDR3 DNA sequence: TGTGCCAGCAGCTTTGACAGGGGATATTCACCCCTCCACTTT. This sequence encodes CASSFDRGYSPLHF. The J gene is TRBJ1-6, the V gene TRBV11-2, with 8 bases matching TRBD1. V lost 3 bases, J lost 8 bases, and 3 bases stayed unmatched. CDR3 length: 14 residues. Germline V gives CDR1 SGHAT, CDR2 FQNNGV.